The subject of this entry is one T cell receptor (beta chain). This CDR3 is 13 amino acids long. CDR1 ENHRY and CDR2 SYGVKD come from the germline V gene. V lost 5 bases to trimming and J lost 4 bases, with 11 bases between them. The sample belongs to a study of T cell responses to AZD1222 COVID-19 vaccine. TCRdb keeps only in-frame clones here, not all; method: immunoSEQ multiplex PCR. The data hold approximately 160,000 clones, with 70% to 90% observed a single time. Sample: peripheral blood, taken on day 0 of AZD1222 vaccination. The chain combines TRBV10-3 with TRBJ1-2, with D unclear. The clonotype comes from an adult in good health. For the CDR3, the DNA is TGTGCCATCAGTCCTCCCCTCTCCTATGGCTACACCTTC. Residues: CAISPPLSYGYTF.